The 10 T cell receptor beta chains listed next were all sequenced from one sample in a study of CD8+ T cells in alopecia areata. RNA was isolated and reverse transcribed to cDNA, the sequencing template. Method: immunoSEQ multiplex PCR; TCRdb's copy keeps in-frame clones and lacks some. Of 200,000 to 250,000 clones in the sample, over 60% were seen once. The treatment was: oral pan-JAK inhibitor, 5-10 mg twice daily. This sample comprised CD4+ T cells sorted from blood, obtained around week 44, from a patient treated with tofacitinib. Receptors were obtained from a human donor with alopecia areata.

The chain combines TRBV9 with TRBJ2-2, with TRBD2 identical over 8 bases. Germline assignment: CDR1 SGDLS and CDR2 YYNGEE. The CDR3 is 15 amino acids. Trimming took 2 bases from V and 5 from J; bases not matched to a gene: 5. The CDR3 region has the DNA TGTGCCAGCAGCGTGGGACTAGTTACTACCGGGGAGCTGTTTTTT. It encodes CASSVGLVTTGELFF.

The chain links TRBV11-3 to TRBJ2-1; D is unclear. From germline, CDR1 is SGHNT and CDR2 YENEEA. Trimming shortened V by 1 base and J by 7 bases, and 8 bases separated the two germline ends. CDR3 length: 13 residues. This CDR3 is CASSLGVANEQFF. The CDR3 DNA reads TGTGCCAGCAGCTTAGGGGTGGCAAATGAGCAGTTCTTC.

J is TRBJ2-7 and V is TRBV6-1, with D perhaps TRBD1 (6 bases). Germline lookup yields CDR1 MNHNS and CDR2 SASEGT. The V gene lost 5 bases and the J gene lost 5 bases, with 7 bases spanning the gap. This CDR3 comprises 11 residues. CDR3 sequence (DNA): TGTGCCAGCAGTCGGACAGACGAGCAGTACTTC. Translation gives CASSRTDEQYF.

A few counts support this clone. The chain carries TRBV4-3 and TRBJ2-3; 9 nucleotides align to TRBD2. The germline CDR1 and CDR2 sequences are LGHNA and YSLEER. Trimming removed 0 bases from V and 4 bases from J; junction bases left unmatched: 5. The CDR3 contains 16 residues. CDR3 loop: CASSQDPAGGADTQYF. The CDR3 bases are TGCGCCAGCAGCCAAGATCCGGCGGGGGGGGCAGATACGCAGTATTTT.

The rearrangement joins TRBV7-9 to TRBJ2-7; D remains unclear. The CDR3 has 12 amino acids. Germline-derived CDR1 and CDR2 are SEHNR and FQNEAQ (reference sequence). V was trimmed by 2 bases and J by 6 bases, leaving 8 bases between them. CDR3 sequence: CASSLIESEQYF. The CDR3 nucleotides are TGTGCCAGCAGCTTAATAGAGAGCGAGCAGTACTTC.

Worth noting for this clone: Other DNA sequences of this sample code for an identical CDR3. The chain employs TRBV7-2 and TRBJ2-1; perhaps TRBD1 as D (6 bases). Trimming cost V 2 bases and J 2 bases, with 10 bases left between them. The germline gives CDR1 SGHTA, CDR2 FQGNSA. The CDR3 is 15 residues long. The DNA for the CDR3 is TGTGCCAGCAGCTTATCACAGGGCCCCTACAATGAGCAGTTCTTC. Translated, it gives CASSLSQGPYNEQFF.

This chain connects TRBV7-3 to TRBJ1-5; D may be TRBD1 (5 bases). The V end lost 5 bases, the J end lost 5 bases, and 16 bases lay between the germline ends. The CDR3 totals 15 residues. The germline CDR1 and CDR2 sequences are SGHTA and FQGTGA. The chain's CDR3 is CASSPPGQGYQPQHF. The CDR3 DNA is TGTGCCAGCAGCCCTCCGGGCCAGGGATATCAGCCCCAGCATTTT.

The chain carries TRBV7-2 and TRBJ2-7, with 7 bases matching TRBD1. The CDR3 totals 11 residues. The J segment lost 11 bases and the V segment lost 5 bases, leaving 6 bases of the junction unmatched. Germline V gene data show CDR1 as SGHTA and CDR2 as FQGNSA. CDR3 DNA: TGTGCCAGCAGCGACCGGGACAGCGAGTACTTC. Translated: CASSDRDSEYF.

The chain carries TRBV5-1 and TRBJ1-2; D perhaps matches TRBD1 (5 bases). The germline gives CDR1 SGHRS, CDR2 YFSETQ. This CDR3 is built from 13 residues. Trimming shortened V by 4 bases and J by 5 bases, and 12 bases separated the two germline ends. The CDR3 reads CASSLDIPYGYTF. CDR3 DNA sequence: TGCGCCAGCAGCCTGGACATACCGTATGGCTACACCTTC.

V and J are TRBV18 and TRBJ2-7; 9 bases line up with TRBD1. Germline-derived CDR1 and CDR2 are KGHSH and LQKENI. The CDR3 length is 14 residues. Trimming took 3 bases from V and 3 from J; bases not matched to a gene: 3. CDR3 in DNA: TGTGCCAGCTCACCGACAGGGGGACTCTACGAGCAGTACTTC. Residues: CASSPTGGLYEQYF.